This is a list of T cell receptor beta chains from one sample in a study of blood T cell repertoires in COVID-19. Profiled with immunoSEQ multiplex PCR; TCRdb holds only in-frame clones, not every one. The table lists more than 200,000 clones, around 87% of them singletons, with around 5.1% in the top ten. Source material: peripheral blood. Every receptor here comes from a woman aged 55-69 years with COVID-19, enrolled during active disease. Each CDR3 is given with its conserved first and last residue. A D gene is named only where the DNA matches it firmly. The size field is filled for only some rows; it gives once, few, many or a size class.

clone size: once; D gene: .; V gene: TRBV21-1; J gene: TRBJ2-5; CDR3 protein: CAIPGSYSQETQYF; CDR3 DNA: TGTGCCATACCGGGGTCTTACAGCCAAGAGACCCAGTACTTC
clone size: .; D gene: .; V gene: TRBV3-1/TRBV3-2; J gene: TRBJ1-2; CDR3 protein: CASSQGAGDGYTF; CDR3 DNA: TGTGCCAGCAGCCAGGGGGCGGGTGATGGCTACACCTTC
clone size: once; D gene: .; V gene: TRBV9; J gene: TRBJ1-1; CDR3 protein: CASSVDPRDTEAFF; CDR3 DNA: TGTGCCAGCAGCGTAGACCCCAGGGACACTGAAGCTTTCTTT
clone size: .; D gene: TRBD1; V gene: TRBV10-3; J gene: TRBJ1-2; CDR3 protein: CAISNLADRDDGGYTF; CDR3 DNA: TGTGCCATCAGTAACCTAGCGGACAGGGACGACGGAGGCTACACCTTC
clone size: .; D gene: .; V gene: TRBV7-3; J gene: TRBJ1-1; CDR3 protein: CASSLGPGWTEAFF; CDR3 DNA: TGTGCCAGCAGCTTGGGGCCCGGGTGGACTGAAGCTTTCTTT
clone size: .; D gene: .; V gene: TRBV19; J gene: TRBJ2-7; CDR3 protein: CASSRGHEQYF; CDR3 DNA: TGTGCCAGTAGCAGGGGCCACGAGCAGTACTTC
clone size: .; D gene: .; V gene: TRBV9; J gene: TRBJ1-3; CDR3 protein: CASSVRTDGNTIYF; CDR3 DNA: TGTGCCAGCAGCGTAAGGACAGATGGAAACACCATATATTTT
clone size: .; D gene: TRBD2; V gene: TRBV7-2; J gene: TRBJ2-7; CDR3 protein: CASSLVPSGNHEQYF; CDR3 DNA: TGTGCCAGCAGCTTAGTTCCTAGCGGGAACCACGAGCAGTACTTC
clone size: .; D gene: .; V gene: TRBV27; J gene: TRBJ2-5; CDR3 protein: CASSLTPGHMYQETQYF; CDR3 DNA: TGTGCCAGCAGTTTGACCCCGGGACACATGTACCAAGAGACCCAGTACTTC
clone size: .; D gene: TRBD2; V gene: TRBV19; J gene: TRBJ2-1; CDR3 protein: CASTLGAGVSNEQFF; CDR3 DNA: TGTGCCAGTACACTTGGAGCGGGAGTAAGCAATGAGCAGTTCTTC
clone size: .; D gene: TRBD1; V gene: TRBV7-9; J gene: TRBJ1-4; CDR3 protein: CASSEPDRGKEKLFF; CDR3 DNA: TGTGCCAGCAGCGAACCCGACAGGGGGAAGGAAAAACTGTTTTTT
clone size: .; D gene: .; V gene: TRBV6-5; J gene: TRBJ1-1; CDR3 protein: CASSRTGDTEAFF; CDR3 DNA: TGTGCCAGCAGCAGGACGGGGGACACTGAAGCTTTCTTT
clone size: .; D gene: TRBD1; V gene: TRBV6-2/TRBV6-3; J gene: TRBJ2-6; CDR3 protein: CASSYDPGGVSGANVLTF; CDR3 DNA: TGTGCCAGCAGTTACGATCCAGGGGGCGTATCAGGGGCCAACGTCCTGACTTTC